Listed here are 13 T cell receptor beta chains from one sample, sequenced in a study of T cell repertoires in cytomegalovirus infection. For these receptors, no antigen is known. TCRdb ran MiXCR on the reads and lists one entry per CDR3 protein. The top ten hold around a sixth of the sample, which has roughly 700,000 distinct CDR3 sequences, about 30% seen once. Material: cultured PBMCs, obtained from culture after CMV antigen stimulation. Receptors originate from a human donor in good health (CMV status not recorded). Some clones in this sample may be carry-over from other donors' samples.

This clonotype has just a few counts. The CDR3 DNA reads as TGTGCCAGGACTCCGGGATCTAGCACAGATACGCAGTATTTT. It is translated as CARTPGSSTDTQYF. This sequence joins TRBV6-1 and TRBJ2-3; a possible D gene is TRBD2 (5 bases). The CDR3 totals 14 residues. Germline CDR1 reads MNHNS; CDR2 reads SASEGT. Trimming removed 9 bases from V and 0 bases from J, with 13 bases in between.

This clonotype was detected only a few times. CDR3 residues: CASSHPGGHRNQPQHF. CDR3 coding DNA: TGCGCCAGCAGCCATCCCGGAGGTCATCGCAATCAGCCCCAGCATTTT. V and J are TRBV4-1 and TRBJ1-5; no clear D. The germline gives CDR1 MGHRA, CDR2 YSYEKL. The CDR3 extends over 16 amino acids. The V end was cut by 3 bases, the J end by 2 bases, with 14 bases between.

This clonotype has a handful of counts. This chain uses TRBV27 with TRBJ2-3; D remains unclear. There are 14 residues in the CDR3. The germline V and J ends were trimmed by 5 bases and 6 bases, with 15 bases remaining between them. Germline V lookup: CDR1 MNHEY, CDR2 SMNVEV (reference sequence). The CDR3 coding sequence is TGTGCCAGCAGTCTAACCCCCCCCGCGGATACGCAGTATTTT. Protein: CASSLTPPADTQYF.

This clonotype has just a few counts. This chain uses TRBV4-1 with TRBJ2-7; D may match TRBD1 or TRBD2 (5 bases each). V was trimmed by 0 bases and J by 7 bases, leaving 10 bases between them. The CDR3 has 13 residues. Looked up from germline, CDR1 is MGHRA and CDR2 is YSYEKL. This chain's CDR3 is CASSQDQGREQYF. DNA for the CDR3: TGCGCCAGCAGCCAAGATCAGGGACGGGAGCAGTACTTC.

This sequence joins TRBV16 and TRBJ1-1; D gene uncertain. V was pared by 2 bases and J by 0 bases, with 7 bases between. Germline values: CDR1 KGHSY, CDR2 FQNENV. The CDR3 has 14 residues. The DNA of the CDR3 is TGTGCCAGCAGCCAAAGACACCTGAACACTGAAGCTTTCTTT. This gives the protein CASSQRHLNTEAFF.

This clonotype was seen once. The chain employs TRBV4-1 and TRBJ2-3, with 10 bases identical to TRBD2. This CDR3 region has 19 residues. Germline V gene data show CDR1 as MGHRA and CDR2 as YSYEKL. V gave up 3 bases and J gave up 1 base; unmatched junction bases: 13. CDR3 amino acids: CASSHRVTKAGGGTDTQYF. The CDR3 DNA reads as TGCGCCAGCAGCCATCGTGTTACAAAAGCGGGGGGGGGCACAGATACGCAGTATTTT.

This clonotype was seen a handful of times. CDR3 amino acids: CASSRGTFSALANYGYTF. CDR3 DNA: TGTGCCAGCAGCCGAGGGACCTTTTCTGCCCTAGCTAACTATGGCTACACCTTC. This chain links TRBV6-1 with TRBJ1-2; D might be TRBD1 (5 bases). There are 18 residues in the CDR3. Per the germline V gene, CDR1 is MNHNS and CDR2 is SASEGT. The V gene lost 6 bases and the J gene lost 0 bases, with 23 bases spanning the gap.

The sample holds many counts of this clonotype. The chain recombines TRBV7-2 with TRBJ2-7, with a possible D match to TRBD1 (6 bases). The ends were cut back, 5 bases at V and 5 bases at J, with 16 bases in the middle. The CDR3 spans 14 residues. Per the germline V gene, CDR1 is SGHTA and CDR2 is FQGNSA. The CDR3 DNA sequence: TGTGCCAGCAGCAAAAGGGACATCAGGAACGAGCAGTACTTC. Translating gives CASSKRDIRNEQYF.

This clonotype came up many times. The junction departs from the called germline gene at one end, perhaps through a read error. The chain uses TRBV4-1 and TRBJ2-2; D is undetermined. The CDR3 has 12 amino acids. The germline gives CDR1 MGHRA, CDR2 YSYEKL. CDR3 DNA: TGTGCCAGCAGTCAGAACACCGGGGAGCTGTTTTTT. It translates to CASSQNTGELFF.

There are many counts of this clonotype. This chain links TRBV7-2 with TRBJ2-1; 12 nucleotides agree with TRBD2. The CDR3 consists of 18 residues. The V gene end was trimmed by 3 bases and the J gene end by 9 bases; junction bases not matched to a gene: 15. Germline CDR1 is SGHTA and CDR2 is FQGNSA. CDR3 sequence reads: CASSFLGTSSGGAGEQFF. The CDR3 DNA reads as TGTGCCAGCAGCTTTTTGGGGACCTCTAGCGGGGGGGCCGGTGAGCAGTTCTTC.

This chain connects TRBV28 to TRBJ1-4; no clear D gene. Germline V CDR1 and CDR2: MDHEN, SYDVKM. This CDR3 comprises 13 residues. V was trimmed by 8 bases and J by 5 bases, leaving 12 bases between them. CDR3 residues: CASGTSRNEKLFF. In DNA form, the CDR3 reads TGTGCCAGCGGCACTTCCCGGAATGAAAAACTGTTTTTT. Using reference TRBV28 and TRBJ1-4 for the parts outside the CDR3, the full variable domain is DVKVTQSSRYLVKRTGEKVFLECVQDMDHENMFWYRQDPGLGLRLIYFSYDVKMKEKGDIPEGYSVSREKKERFSLILESASTNQTSMYLCASGTSRNEKLFFGSGTQLSVL.

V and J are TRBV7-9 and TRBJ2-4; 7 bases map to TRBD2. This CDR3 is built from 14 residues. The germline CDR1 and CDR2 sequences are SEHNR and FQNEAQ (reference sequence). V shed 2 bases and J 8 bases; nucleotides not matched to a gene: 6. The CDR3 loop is CASSLISGADIQYF. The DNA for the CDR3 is TGTGCCAGCAGCTTAATAAGCGGGGCTGACATTCAGTACTTC.

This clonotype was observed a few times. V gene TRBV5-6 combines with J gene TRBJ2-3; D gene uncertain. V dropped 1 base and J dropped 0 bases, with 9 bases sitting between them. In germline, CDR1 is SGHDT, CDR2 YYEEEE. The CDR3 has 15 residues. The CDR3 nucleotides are TGTGCCAGCAGCTTGATGACGCTCAGCACAGATACGCAGTATTTT. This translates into CASSLMTLSTDTQYF.